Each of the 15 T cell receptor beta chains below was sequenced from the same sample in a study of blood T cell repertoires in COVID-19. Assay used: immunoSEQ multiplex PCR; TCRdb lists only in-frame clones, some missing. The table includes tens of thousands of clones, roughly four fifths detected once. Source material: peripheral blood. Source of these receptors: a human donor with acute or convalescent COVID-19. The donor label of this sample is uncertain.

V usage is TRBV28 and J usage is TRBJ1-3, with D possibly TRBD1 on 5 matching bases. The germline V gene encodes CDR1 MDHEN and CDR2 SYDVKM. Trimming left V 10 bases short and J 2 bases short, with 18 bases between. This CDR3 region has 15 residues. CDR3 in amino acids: CATSRAGGTGNTIYF. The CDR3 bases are TGTGCCACTTCAAGGGCGGGGGGAACTGGAAACACCATATATTTT.

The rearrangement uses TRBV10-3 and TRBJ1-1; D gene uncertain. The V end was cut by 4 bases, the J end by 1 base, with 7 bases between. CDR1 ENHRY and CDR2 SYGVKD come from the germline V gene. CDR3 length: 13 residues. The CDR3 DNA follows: TGTGCCATCAGTGTTCAGAAGAACACTGAAGCTTTCTTT. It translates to CAISVQKNTEAFF.

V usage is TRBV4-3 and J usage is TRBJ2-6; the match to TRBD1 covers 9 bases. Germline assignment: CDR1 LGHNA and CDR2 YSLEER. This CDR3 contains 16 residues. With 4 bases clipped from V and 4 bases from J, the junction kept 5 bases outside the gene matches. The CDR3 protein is CASSRDRGSGANVLTF. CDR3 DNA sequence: TGCGCCAGCAGCCGAGACAGGGGGTCCGGGGCCAACGTCCTGACTTTC.

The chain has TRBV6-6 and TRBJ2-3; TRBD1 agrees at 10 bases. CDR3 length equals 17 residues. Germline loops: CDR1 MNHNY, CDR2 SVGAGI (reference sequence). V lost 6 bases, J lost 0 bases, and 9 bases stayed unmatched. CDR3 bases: TGTGCCAGCAGACGAGGGACAGGGGCCTCTAGCACAGATACGCAGTATTTT. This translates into CASRRGTGASSTDTQYF.

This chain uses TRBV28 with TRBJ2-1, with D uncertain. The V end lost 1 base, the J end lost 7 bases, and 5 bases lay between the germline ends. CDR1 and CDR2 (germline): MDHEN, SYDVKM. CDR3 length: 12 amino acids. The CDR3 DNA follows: TGTGCCAGCAGTTTATTTACAAATGAGCAGTTCTTC. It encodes CASSLFTNEQFF. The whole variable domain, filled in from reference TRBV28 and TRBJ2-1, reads DVKVTQSSRYLVKRTGEKVFLECVQDMDHENMFWYRQDPGLGLRLIYFSYDVKMKEKGDIPEGYSVSREKKERFSLILESASTNQTSMYLCASSLFTNEQFFGPGTRLTVL.

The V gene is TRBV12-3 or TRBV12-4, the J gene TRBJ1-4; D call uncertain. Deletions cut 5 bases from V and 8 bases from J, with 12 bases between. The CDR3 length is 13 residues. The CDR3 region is CASSPRGGEKLFF. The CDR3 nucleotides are TGTGCCAGCAGTCCCCGGGGTGGGGAAAAACTGTTTTTT.

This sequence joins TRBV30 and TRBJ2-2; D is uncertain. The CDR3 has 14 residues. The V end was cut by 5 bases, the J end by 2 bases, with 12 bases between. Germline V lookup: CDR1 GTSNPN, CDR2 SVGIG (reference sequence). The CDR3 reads CAWAVYSNTGELFF. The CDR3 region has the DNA TGTGCCTGGGCCGTTTATTCCAACACCGGGGAGCTGTTTTTT.

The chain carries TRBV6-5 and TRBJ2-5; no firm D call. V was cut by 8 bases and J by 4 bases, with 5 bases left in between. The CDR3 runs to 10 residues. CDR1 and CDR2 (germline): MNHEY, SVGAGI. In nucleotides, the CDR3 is TGTGCCAGCTACGGAGAGACCCAGTACTTC. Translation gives CASYGETQYF.

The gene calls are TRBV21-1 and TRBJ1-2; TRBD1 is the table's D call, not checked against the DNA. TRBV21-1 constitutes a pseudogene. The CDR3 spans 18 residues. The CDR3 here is CASSKGPGGQDPSKGYTF. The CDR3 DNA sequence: TGTGCCAGCAGCAAAGGTCCGGGGGGACAGGACCCCTCTAAGGGCTACACCTTC.

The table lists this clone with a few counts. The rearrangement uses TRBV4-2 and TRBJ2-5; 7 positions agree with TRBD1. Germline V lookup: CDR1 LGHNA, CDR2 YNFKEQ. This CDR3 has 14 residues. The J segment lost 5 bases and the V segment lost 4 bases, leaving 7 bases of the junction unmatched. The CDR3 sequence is CASSPTGLGETQYF. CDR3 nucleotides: TGTGCCAGCAGCCCGACAGGGCTAGGGGAGACCCAGTACTTC.

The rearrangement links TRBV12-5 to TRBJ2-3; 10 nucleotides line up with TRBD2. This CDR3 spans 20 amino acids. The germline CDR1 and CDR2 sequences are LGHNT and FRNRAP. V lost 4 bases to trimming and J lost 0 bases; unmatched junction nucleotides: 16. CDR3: CASGSQRRSSGGLSTDTQYF. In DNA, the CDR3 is TGTGCTAGTGGTTCCCAGCGCCGCAGTAGCGGGGGGCTAAGCACAGATACGCAGTATTTT.

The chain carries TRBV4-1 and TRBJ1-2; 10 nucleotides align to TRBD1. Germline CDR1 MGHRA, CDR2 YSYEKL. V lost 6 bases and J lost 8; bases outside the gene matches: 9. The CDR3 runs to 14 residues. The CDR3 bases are TGCGCCAGCAGACCGTGGACAGGGGGTAAGGGCTACACCTTC. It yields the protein CASRPWTGGKGYTF.

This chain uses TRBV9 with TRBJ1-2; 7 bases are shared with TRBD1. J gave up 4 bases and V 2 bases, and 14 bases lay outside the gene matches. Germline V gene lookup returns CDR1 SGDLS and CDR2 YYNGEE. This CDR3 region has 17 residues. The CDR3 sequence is CASSVSGQSGAFYGYTF. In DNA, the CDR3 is TGTGCCAGCAGCGTGTCGGGACAGAGTGGAGCTTTCTATGGCTACACCTTC.

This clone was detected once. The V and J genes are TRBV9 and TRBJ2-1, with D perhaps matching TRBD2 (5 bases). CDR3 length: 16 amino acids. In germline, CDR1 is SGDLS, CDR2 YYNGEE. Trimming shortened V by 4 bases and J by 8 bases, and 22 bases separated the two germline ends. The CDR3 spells CASSLGMGAPKDEQFF. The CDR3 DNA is TGTGCCAGCAGCTTAGGGATGGGAGCCCCCAAGGATGAGCAGTTCTTC.

The chain's CDR3 is CATRIGGGAGNTEAFF. DNA of the CDR3: TGTGCCACCAGGATAGGAGGGGGCGCGGGGAACACTGAAGCTTTCTTT. The V and J genes are TRBV15 and TRBJ1-1, with 7 bases fitting TRBD1. The CDR3 runs to 16 residues. After removal of 6 bases from V and 1 base from J, the junction contained 11 bases not matched to a gene. Per the germline V gene, CDR1 is LNHNV and CDR2 is YYDKDF (reference sequence).